A selection of T cell receptor beta chains follows, all from one sample in a study of blood T cell repertoires in COVID-19. Libraries were prepared by immunoSEQ multiplex PCR; TCRdb keeps only in-frame clonotypes and omits some of them. The sample contains over 150,000 clones, around nine tenths of which appear only once. Sequencing was performed on peripheral blood. These receptors came from a woman aged 18-29 years who had recovered from COVID-19. The CDR3 runs from the conserved cysteine through the conserved F or W. D genes are given only for firm matches. Clone size, where shown, is once, few, many, or a class for clones that have expanded.

CDR3 DNA: TGTGCCAGCAGCCCGCGACTAGCGGGAGAGTACAATGAGCAGTTCTTC
CDR3 protein: CASSPRLAGEYNEQFF
clone size: -
J gene: TRBJ2-1
D gene: TRBD2
V gene: TRBV11-2

CDR3 DNA: TGTGCCTCCGAACGGGGTCTGAGTGGCTACACCTTC
CDR3 protein: CASERGLSGYTF
clone size: once
J gene: TRBJ1-2
D gene: -
V gene: TRBV30

CDR3 DNA: TGCGCCAGCAGCCAGGACAGTCTTGCAGATACGCAGTATTTT
CDR3 protein: CASSQDSLADTQYF
clone size: once
J gene: TRBJ2-3
D gene: -
V gene: TRBV4-3

CDR3 DNA: TGTGCCAGCAGCACCGAGGGGGTTTCTGGAAACACCATATATTTT
CDR3 protein: CASSTEGVSGNTIYF
clone size: -
J gene: TRBJ1-3
D gene: -
V gene: TRBV9

CDR3 DNA: TGTGCCAGCAGTTATTACGGGGGGAACACTGAAGCTTTCTTT
CDR3 protein: CASSYYGGNTEAFF
clone size: -
J gene: TRBJ1-1
D gene: -
V gene: TRBV6-5

CDR3 DNA: TGTGCCAGCAGCCCCGGACAGTATCTTTACAATGAGCAGTTCTTC
CDR3 protein: CASSPGQYLYNEQFF
clone size: once
J gene: TRBJ2-1
D gene: -
V gene: TRBV14

CDR3 DNA: TGTGCCAGCAGCTTAGTAGGGGCTCCTTTCTTC
CDR3 protein: CASSLVGAPFF
clone size: -
J gene: TRBJ2-1
D gene: -
V gene: TRBV7-2

CDR3 DNA: TGTGCCAGCAGTTCCAGGGCCACTGAAGCTTTCTTT
CDR3 protein: CASSSRATEAFF
clone size: -
J gene: TRBJ1-1
D gene: -
V gene: TRBV28

CDR3 DNA: TGTGCCAGCAGTTACTCTCGGCGGCTCTCTGGAAACACCATATATTTT
CDR3 protein: CASSYSRRLSGNTIYF
clone size: -
J gene: TRBJ1-3
D gene: -
V gene: TRBV6-5

CDR3 DNA: TGTGCCAGCAGCCCGGGGGCGGCGGGGGAAGGCTATGGCTACACCTTC
CDR3 protein: CASSPGAAGEGYGYTF
clone size: -
J gene: TRBJ1-2
D gene: -
V gene: TRBV7-3

CDR3 DNA: TGTGCCTGGAGTGTAAGAGGCAGCGTCACAGATACGCAGTATTTT
CDR3 protein: CAWSVRGSVTDTQYF
clone size: -
J gene: TRBJ2-3
D gene: -
V gene: TRBV30

CDR3 DNA: TGTGCCAGCAGTGAAATATTGGAGCAGTACTTC
CDR3 protein: CASSEILEQYF
clone size: -
J gene: TRBJ2-7
D gene: -
V gene: TRBV2

CDR3 DNA: TGTGCCAGCAGCTCCTTAGCGACCTACAATGAGCAGTTCTTC
CDR3 protein: CASSSLATYNEQFF
clone size: -
J gene: TRBJ2-1
D gene: -
V gene: TRBV7-9

CDR3 DNA: TGTGCCAGCAGCTCGAGGACAGGGGGCAAATACACTGAAGCTTTCTTT
CDR3 protein: CASSSRTGGKYTEAFF
clone size: few
J gene: TRBJ1-1
D gene: TRBD1
V gene: TRBV7-3

CDR3 DNA: TGTGCCAGCAGCTACGATTCGACAGGGGGAAATGAGCAGTTCTTC
CDR3 protein: CASSYDSTGGNEQFF
clone size: -
J gene: TRBJ2-1
D gene: TRBD1
V gene: TRBV7-3

CDR3 DNA: TGCGCCAGCAGCCAAGAGTGGCAGCGTGCATATACGCAGTATTTT
CDR3 protein: CASSQEWQRAYTQYF
clone size: -
J gene: TRBJ2-3
D gene: -
V gene: TRBV4-1

CDR3 DNA: TGCAGCGTTGAAGGGCCCGGACTAGCTACAGATACGCAGTATTTT
CDR3 protein: CSVEGPGLATDTQYF
clone size: once
J gene: TRBJ2-3
D gene: TRBD2
V gene: TRBV29-1

CDR3 DNA: TGCGCCAGCAGCCAAACCCTAGTCACCTACGAGCAGTACTTC
CDR3 protein: CASSQTLVTYEQYF
clone size: -
J gene: TRBJ2-7
D gene: -
V gene: TRBV4-3

CDR3 DNA: TGTGCCAGCAGCTTAGCGGCACAGGGGGGCACAGATACGCAGTATTTT
CDR3 protein: CASSLAAQGGTDTQYF
clone size: once
J gene: TRBJ2-3
D gene: TRBD1
V gene: TRBV7-2

CDR3 DNA: TGTGCCAGTAGTCGGGGGGGCGTCTCCTACAATGAGCAGTTCTTC
CDR3 protein: CASSRGGVSYNEQFF
clone size: once
J gene: TRBJ2-1
D gene: TRBD2
V gene: TRBV19

CDR3 DNA: TGCAGCGTTCAAGCGGGGGTGACCTACGAGCAGTACTTC
CDR3 protein: CSVQAGVTYEQYF
clone size: -
J gene: TRBJ2-7
D gene: TRBD2
V gene: TRBV29-1

CDR3 DNA: TGCGCCACCACCGGGACAGGGGGGGAAAAACTGTTTTTT
CDR3 protein: CATTGTGGEKLFF
clone size: -
J gene: TRBJ1-4
D gene: TRBD1
V gene: TRBV10-1

CDR3 DNA: TGTGCCATCAGGAGCGGTTCTGAAGCTTTCTTT
CDR3 protein: CAIRSGSEAFF
clone size: -
J gene: TRBJ1-1
D gene: -
V gene: TRBV10-3

CDR3 DNA: TGCGCCAGTTCTTGGGGAGAGGGCTCACCCCTCCACTTT
CDR3 protein: CASSWGEGSPLHF
clone size: -
J gene: TRBJ1-6
D gene: -
V gene: TRBV10-2